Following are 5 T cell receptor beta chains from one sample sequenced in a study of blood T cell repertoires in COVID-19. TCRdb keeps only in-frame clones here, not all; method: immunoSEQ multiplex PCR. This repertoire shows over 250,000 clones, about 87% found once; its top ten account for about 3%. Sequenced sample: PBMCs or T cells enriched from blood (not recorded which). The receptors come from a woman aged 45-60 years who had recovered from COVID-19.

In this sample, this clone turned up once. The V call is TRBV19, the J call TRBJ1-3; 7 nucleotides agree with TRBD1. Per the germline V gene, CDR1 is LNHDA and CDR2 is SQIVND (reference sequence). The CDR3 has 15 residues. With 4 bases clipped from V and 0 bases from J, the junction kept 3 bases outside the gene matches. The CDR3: CASSRDRASGNTIYF. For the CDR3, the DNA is TGTGCCAGTAGTAGGGACAGAGCCTCTGGAAACACCATATATTTT.

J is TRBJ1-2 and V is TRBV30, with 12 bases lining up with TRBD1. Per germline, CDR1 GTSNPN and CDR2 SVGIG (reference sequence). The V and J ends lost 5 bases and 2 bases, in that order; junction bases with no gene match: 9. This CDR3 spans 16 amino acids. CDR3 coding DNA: TGTGCCTGGTCCGGGACAGGGGGCGCCTTGAACTATGGCTACACCTTC. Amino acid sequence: CAWSGTGGALNYGYTF.

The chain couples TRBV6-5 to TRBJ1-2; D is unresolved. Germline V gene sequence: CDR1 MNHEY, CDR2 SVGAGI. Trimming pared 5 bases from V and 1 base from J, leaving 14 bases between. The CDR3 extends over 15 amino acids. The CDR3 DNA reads TGTGCCAGCAGTACCCTCGGGTTGGGTAACTATGGCTACACCTTC. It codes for CASSTLGLGNYGYTF.

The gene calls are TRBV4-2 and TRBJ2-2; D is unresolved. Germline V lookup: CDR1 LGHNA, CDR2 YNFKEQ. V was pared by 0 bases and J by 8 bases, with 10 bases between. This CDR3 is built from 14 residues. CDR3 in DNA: TGTGCCAGCAGCCAAGATAGAGGTGGGGGGGAGCTGTTTTTT. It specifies CASSQDRGGGELFF.

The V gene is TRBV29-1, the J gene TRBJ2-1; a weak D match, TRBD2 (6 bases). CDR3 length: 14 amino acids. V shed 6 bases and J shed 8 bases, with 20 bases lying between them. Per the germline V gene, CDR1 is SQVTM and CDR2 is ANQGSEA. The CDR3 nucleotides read TGCAGCGTAAACGGCGCGGGGCGGTTTCATGAGCAGTTCTTC. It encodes CSVNGAGRFHEQFF.